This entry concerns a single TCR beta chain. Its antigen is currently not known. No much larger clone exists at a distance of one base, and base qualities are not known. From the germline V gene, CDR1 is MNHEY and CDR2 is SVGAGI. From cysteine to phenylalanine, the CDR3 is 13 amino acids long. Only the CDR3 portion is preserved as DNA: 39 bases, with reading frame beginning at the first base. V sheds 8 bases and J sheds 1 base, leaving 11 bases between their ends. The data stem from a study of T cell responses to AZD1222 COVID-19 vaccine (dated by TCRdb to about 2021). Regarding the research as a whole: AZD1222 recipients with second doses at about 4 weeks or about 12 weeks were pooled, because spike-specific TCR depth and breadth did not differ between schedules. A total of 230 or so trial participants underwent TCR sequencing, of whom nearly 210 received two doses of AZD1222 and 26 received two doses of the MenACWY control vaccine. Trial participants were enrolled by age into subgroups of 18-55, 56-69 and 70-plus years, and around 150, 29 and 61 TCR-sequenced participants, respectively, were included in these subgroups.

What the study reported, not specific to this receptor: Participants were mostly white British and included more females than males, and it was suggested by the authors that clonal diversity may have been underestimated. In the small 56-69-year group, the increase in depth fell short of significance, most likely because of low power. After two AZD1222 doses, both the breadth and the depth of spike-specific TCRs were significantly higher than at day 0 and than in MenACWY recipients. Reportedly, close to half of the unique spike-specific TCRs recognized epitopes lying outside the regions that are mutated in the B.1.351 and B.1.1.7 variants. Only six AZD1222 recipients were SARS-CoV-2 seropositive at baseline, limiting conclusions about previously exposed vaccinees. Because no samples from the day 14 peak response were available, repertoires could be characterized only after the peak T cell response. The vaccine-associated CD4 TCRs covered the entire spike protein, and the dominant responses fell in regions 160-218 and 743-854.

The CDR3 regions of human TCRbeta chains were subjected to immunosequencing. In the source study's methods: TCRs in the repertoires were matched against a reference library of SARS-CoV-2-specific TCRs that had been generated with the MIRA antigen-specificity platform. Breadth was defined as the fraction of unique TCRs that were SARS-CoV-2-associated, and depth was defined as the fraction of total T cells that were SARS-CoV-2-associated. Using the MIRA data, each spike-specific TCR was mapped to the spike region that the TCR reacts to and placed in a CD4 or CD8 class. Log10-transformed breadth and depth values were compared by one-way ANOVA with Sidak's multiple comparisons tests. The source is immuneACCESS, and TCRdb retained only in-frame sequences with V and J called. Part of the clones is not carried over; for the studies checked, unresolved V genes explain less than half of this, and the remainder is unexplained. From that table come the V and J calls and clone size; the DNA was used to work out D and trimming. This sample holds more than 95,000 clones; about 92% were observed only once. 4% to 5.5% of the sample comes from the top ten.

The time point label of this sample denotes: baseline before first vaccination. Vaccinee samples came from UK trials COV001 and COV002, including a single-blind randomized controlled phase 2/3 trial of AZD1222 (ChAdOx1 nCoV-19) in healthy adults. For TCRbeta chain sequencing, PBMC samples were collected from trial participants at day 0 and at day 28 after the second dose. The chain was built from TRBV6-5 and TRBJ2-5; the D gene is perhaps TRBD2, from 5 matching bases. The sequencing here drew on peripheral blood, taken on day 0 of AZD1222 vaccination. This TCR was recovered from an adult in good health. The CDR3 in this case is CASGYAGQETQYF. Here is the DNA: TGTGCCAGCGGCTACGCGGGCCAAGAGACCCAGTACTTC.